A selection of T cell receptor beta chains follows, all from one sample in a study of blood T cells in healthy people across ages. TCRdb itself ran the 5' RACE reads through MiXCR, one entry per CDR3 protein. The sample yields about 720,000 distinct CDR3 sequences, 22% seen once. What was sequenced was blood. The receptors originated from a man between 65 and 80 years old in good health. Each CDR3 is given with its conserved first and last residue. A D gene is named only where the DNA matches it firmly. Not all rows give a size; the values are once, few, many and, for expanded clones, a class.

J	V	size	D	length	CDR3	DNA
TRBJ2-3	TRBV12-3/TRBV12-4	-	-	12	CASSSIRDTQYF	TGTGCCAGCAGTTCGATCCGGGATACGCAGTATTTT
TRBJ2-7	TRBV4-2	few	TRBD2	17	CASSQVASGGVSYEQYF	TGTGCCAGCAGCCAAGTGGCCAGCGGGGGGGTTTCCTACGAGCAGTACTTC
TRBJ2-5	TRBV3-1	many	-	10	CASSQETQYF	TGTGCCAGCAGCCAAGAGACCCAGTACTTC
TRBJ2-7	TRBV14	many	-	15	CASSQRQWPSYEQYF	TGTGCCAGCAGCCAGCGACAGTGGCCCTCCTACGAGCAGTACTTC
TRBJ2-5	TRBV29-1	few	-	11	CSDSRLETQYF	TGCAGCGATAGCCGCCTAGAGACCCAGTACTTC
TRBJ2-4	TRBV6-1	few	-	14	CASSEQGSSNIQYF	TGTGCCAGCAGTGAACAGGGCTCTTCGAACATTCAGTACTTC
TRBJ2-6	TRBV12-3/TRBV12-4	few	-	17	CASTPDQVTSGANVLTF	TGTGCCAGCACTCCGGATCAGGTGACATCTGGGGCCAACGTCCTGACTTTC
TRBJ1-2	TRBV20-1	few	-	15	CSARYSSEINYGYTF	TGCAGTGCTAGATATTCGTCAGAGATTAACTATGGCTACACCTTC
TRBJ2-3	TRBV6-1	-	-	15	CASSFLADSTDTQYF	TGTGCCAGCAGTTTTTTAGCGGATAGCACAGATACGCAGTATTTT
TRBJ2-3	TRBV9	-	-	14	CASSVGGRADTQYF	TGTGCCAGCAGCGTAGGCGGTAGGGCAGATACGCAGTATTTT
TRBJ2-1	TRBV7-2	-	-	17	CASSPTSPASSYNEQFF	TGTGCCAGCAGCCCCACTAGCCCAGCGAGCTCCTACAATGAGCAGTTCTTC
TRBJ1-2	TRBV10-3	few	-	15	CAISDPTGANYGYTF	TGTGCCATCAGTGATCCGACAGGAGCTAACTATGGCTACACCTTC
TRBJ2-7	TRBV7-2	few	-	13	CASSPLPPYEQYF	TGCGCCAGCAGTCCCCTACCCCCTTACGAGCAGTACTTC
TRBJ2-1	TRBV6-2/TRBV6-3	-	-	15	CASSRDSRNYNEQFF	TGTGCCAGCAGTCGGGACTCAAGGAACTACAATGAGCAGTTCTTC
TRBJ1-6	TRBV20-1	-	-	13	CSASPGGNSPLHF	TGCAGTGCTAGTCCCGGGGGCAATTCACCCCTCCACTTT
TRBJ2-7	TRBV5-6	-	-	12	CASSSTTGEQYF	TGTGCCAGCAGCTCGACTACCGGCGAGCAGTACTTC
TRBJ1-1	TRBV10-3	-	TRBD1	13	CAINGDRGTEAFF	TGTGCCATCAATGGGGACAGGGGCACTGAAGCTTTCTTT
TRBJ2-3	TRBV6-5	few	TRBD2	14	CASSGGRTTDTQYF	TGTGCCAGCAGTGGCGGGAGGACCACAGATACGCAGTATTTT
TRBJ2-5	TRBV29-1	many	TRBD1	15	CSGQDRVELGETQYF	TGCAGCGGCCAGGACAGGGTAGAACTTGGAGAGACCCAGTACTTC
TRBJ2-6	TRBV7-9	-	-	15	CASSRPDSGANVLTF	TGTGCCAGCAGCCGACCCGACTCTGGGGCCAACGTCCTGACTTTC
TRBJ2-6	TRBV5-1	few	-	14	CASRPGDGANVLTF	TGCGCCAGCAGGCCAGGGGATGGGGCCAACGTCCTGACTTTC
TRBJ1-2	TRBV7-9	-	-	13	CARRSTGRDGYTF	TGTGCCAGGAGGTCTACAGGGAGGGATGGCTACACCTTC
TRBJ2-3	TRBV20-1	-	-	14	CSARDGARTDTQYF	TGCAGTGCTAGAGATGGGGCCCGCACAGATACGCAGTATTTT
TRBJ2-1	TRBV2	few	-	14	CASILERTHNEQFF	TGTGCCAGCATTCTGGAGCGGACGCACAATGAGCAGTTCTTC
TRBJ2-1	TRBV10-2	few	TRBD2	15	CASKAAGDSYNEQFF	TGCGCCAGCAAAGCAGCGGGGGACTCCTACAATGAGCAGTTCTTC
TRBJ2-7	TRBV7-2	-	TRBD1	16	CASSLSGTGSSYEQYF	TGTGCCAGCAGCTTGTCCGGGACAGGGTCTTCCTACGAGCAGTACTTC
TRBJ1-2	TRBV6-1	few	-	16	CASSLNSGTVNYGYTF	TGTGCCAGCAGTCTGAATAGCGGGACGGTGAACTATGGCTACACCTTC
TRBJ1-2	TRBV6-4	-	-	14	CASSPTIANYGHTF	TGTGCCAGCTCTCCGACCATAGCTAACTATGGCCACACCTTC
TRBJ2-1	TRBV7-9	few	-	15	CASSPLGQPGDEQFF	TGTGCCAGCAGCCCCCTAGGACAGCCCGGCGATGAGCAGTTCTTC
TRBJ2-1	TRBV7-9	few	TRBD2	14	CACSRGGIYNEQFF	TGTGCCTGCAGCCGGGGGGGGATCTACAATGAGCAGTTCTTC
TRBJ2-5	TRBV9	-	TRBD2	17	CASSVGTTSAVQETQYF	TGTGCCAGCAGCGTTGGGACGACTAGCGCGGTCCAAGAGACCCAGTACTTC
TRBJ2-2	TRBV12-3/TRBV12-4	once	-	14	CASSRDQFTGELFF	TGTGCCAGCAGCCGGGACCAGTTCACCGGGGAGCTGTTTTTT
TRBJ1-5	TRBV10-3	-	-	14	CAIGSWTVNQPRHF	TGTGCCATCGGTTCGTGGACGGTGAATCAGCCCCGGCATTTT
TRBJ1-5	TRBV15	few	-	12	CATSRLEQPQHF	TGTGCCACCAGCAGGCTCGAACAGCCCCAGCATTTT
TRBJ1-2	TRBV6-5	few	-	11	CASGGLYGYTF	TGTGCCAGTGGGGGGCTTTATGGCTACACCTTC
TRBJ2-1	TRBV9	few	TRBD2	16	CASSVGASGLYNEQFF	TGTGCCAGCAGCGTAGGGGCTAGCGGGCTATACAATGAGCAGTTCTTC
TRBJ1-2	TRBV7-9	few	-	13	CASSFPDSLGYTF	TGTGCCAGCAGCTTCCCGGACAGTTTGGGCTACACCTTC
TRBJ1-2	TRBV12-3/TRBV12-4	-	-	14	CASSLGSSRNGYTF	TGTGCCAGCAGTTTAGGGTCGAGCCGGAATGGCTACACCTTC
TRBJ1-6	TRBV12-3/TRBV12-4	-	-	12	CASSLQSSPLHF	TGTGCCAGCAGTTTACAAAGTTCACCCCTCCACTTT
TRBJ1-2	TRBV7-9	few	-	14	CASSFSDSRYGYTF	TGTGCCAGCAGCTTCTCGGACAGCCGATATGGCTACACCTTC
TRBJ2-3	TRBV5-1	-	TRBD2	13	CVSGAGGTDTQYF	TGCGTCAGCGGAGCGGGAGGTACAGATACGCAGTATTTT
TRBJ2-5	TRBV5-6	-	-	14	CASSFFSEAETQYF	TGTGCCAGCAGCTTTTTCAGTGAGGCAGAGACCCAGTACTTC
TRBJ2-2	TRBV20-1	few	-	14	CSALFGGNTGELFF	TGCAGTGCTCTGTTCGGTGGGAACACCGGGGAGCTGTTTTTT
TRBJ1-2	TRBV12-3/TRBV12-4	-	TRBD1	15	CASSLARGRGHGYTF	TGTGCCAGCAGTTTAGCGCGTGGCAGGGGGCATGGCTACACCTTC
TRBJ1-4	TRBV7-9	once	-	16	CASSAGGGVGNEKLFF	TGTGCCAGCAGCGCCGGGGGGGGCGTTGGTAATGAAAAACTGTTTTTT
TRBJ2-2	TRBV5-1	-	-	15	CASSPTTGITGELFF	TGCGCCAGCAGCCCAACGACGGGAATCACCGGGGAGCTGTTTTTT
TRBJ2-3	TRBV12-3/TRBV12-4	-	TRBD2	17	CASSSRLAGEVTDTQYF	TGTGCCAGCAGTTCGCGACTAGCGGGAGAGGTAACAGATACGCAGTATTTT
TRBJ2-3	TRBV12-3/TRBV12-4	-	-	13	CASSPGPSSEQYF	TGTGCCAGCAGTCCCGGACCGTCTAGTGAGCAGTATTTT
TRBJ2-1	TRBV7-2	-	TRBD2	15	CASRHGGVSYNEQFF	TGTGCCAGCAGACACGGGGGGGTATCCTACAATGAGCAGTTCTTC
TRBJ1-2	TRBV12-3/TRBV12-4	-	-	12	CASSDTVYGYTF	TGTGCCAGCAGTGACACTGTCTATGGCTACACCTTC
TRBJ2-1	TRBV7-2	-	TRBD2	15	CASQRLAGDYNEQFF	TGTGCCAGCCAGAGACTAGCGGGCGATTACAATGAGCAGTTCTTC
TRBJ2-3	TRBV9	-	TRBD2	17	CASSLTGLAGGVDTQYF	TGTGCCAGCAGTCTAACGGGACTAGCGGGAGGAGTGGATACGCAGTATTTT
TRBJ1-1	TRBV30	-	TRBD1	12	CAWGTGGTEAFF	TGTGCCTGGGGGACAGGGGGGACTGAAGCTTTCTTT
TRBJ2-3	TRBV2	-	TRBD2	15	CASSELATGTDTQYF	TGTGCCAGCAGCGAACTAGCGACGGGCACAGATACGCAGTATTTT
TRBJ2-3	TRBV20-1	once	-	16	CSARDPWDTITDTQYF	TGCAGTGCTAGAGATCCATGGGACACCATCACAGATACGCAGTATTTT
TRBJ1-4	TRBV2	few	TRBD1	14	CASRDRFRNEKLFF	TGTGCCAGCAGGGACAGGTTCCGGAATGAAAAACTGTTTTTT
TRBJ2-3	TRBV10-3	few	-	17	CAISERWGAEKTDTQYF	TGTGCCATCAGTGAGAGGTGGGGGGCGGAGAAAACAGATACGCAGTATTTT
TRBJ2-3	TRBV3-1	-	-	14	CASSQAFATDTQYF	TGTGCCAGCAGCCAAGCTTTCGCCACAGATACGCAGTATTTT
TRBJ1-3	TRBV6-5	-	-	15	CASSYSVISGNTIYF	TGTGCCAGCAGTTACTCCGTTATCTCTGGAAACACCATATATTTT
TRBJ1-2	TRBV27	-	-	13	CASSLSPNYGYTF	TGTGCCAGCAGTTTGAGTCCTAACTATGGCTACACCTTC